The subject of this entry is one T cell receptor (beta chain). Its antigen is undetermined. The data were produced by immunoSEQ multiplex PCR, yet TCRdb's version contains in-frame clones alone and is incomplete. The sample consists of approximately 52,000 clones, approximately 83% of them appearing once. The data were obtained in a study of OX40 agonist ivuxolimab in advanced cancers. Study as a whole: Checkpoint inhibitors had been given previously to about 40% of patients.

Whole-study findings and limits: Certain nonresponders likewise exhibited a low normalized T-cell clonal expansion.

CDR1 and CDR2 from the germline V gene are SGDLS and YYNGEE. The CDR3 is 15 residues long. The J segment lost 7 bases and the V segment lost 6 bases, leaving 10 bases of the junction unmatched. Exclusion of a patient followed from autoimmune disease history or systemic immunosuppression. The chain has TRBV9 and TRBJ2-1; 10 nucleotides agree with TRBD2. The sequencing here drew on CD4+ or CD8+ T cells sorted from blood, taken in a trial of the OX40 agonist ivuxolimab. The origin of this receptor is an adult with an advanced solid tumor such as melanoma, head and neck, liver or kidney cancer. The CDR3 protein is CASTPSGGDRNEQFF. CDR3 in DNA: TGTGCCAGCACCCCTAGCGGGGGAGACAGGAATGAGCAGTTCTTC.